This T cell receptor beta chain was recovered during a study of blood T cell repertoires in COVID-19. Study at large: T cells, B-cell-depleted T cells, or PBMCs provided the cDNA or gDNA that served as material.

Generated by immunoSEQ multiplex PCR, the TCRdb table keeps only in-frame clones and is missing some. Of approximately 90,000 clones in the sample, roughly four fifths are singletons; the top ten hold approximately 1.2%. Germline V gene lookup returns CDR1 SGHRS and CDR2 YFSETQ. V dropped 2 bases and J dropped 0 bases, with 3 bases sitting between them. There are 14 residues in the CDR3. The sequencing input was peripheral blood. The J gene is TRBJ2-6, the V gene TRBV5-1; D not resolved. This clonotype originated in a woman of 80 years or more with acute or convalescent COVID-19. CDR3 in DNA: TGCGCCAGCAGCTTCAGCTCTGGGGCCAACGTCCTGACTTTC. Translating it yields CASSFSSGANVLTF.